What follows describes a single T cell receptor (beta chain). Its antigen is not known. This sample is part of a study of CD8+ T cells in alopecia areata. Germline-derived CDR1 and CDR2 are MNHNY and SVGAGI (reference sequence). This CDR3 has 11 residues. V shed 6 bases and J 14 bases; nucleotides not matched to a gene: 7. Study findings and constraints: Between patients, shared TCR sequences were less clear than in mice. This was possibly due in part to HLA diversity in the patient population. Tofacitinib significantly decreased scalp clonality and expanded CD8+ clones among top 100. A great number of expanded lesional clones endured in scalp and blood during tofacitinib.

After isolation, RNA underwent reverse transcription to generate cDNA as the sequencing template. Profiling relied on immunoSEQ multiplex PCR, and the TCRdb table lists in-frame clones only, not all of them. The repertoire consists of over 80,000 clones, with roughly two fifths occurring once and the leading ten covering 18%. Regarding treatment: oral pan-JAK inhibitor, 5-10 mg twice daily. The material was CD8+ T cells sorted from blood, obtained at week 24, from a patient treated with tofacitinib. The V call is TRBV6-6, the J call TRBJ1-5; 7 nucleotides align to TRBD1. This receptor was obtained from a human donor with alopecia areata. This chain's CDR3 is CASSRDREEHF. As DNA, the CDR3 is TGTGCCAGCAGCCGCGACAGGGAGGAGCATTTT.